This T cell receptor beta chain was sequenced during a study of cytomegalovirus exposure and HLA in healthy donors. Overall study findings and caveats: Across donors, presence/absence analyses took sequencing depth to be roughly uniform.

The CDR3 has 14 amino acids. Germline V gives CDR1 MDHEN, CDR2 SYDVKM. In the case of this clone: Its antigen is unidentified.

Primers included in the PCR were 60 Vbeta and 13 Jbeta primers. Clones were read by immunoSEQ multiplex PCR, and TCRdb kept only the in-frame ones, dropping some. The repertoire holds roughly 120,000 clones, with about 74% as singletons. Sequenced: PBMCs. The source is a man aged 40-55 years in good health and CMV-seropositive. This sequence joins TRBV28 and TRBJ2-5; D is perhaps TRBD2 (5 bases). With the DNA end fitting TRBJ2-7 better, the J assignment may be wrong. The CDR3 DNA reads TGTGCCAGCGCTGGACTGACGAGCTCCTACGAGCAGTACTTC. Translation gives CASAGLTSSYEQYF.